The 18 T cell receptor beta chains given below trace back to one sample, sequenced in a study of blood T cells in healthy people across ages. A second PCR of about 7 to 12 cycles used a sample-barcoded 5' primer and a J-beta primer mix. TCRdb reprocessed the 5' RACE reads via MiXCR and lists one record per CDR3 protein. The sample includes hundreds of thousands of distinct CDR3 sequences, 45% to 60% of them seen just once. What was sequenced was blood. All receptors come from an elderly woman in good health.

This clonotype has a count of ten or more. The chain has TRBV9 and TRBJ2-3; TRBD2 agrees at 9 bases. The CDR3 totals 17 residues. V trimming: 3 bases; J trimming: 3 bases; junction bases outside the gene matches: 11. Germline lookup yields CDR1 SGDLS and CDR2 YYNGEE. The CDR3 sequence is CASSARVRRGGTDTQYF. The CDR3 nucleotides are TGTGCCAGCAGCGCCCGGGTTCGGCGGGGGGGTACAGATACGCAGTATTTT. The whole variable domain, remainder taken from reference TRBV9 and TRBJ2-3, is DSGVTQTPKHLITATGQRVTLRCSPRSGDLSVYWYQQSLDQGLQFLIQYYNGEERAKGNILERFSAQQFPDLHSELNLSSLELGDSALYFCASSARVRRGGTDTQYFGPGTRLTVL.

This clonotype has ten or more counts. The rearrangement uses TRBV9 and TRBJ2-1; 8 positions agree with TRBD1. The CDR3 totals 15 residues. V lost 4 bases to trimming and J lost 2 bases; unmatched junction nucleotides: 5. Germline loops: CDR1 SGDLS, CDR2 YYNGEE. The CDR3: CASSPPDRAYNEQFF. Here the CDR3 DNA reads TGTGCCAGCAGCCCCCCGGACAGGGCCTACAATGAGCAGTTCTTC.

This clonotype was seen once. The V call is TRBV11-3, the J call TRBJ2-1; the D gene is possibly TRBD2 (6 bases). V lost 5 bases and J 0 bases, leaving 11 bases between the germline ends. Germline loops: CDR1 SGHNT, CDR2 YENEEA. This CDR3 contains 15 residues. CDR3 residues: CASSDGGSSYNEQFF. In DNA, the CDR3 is TGTGCCAGCAGCGACGGGGGAAGCTCCTACAATGAGCAGTTCTTC.

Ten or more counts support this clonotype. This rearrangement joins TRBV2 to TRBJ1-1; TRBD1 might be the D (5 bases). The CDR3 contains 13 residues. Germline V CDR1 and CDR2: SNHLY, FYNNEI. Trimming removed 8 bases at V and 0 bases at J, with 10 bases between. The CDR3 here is CASGQGLNTEAFF. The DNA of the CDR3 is TGTGCCAGCGGGCAGGGATTGAACACTGAAGCTTTCTTT.

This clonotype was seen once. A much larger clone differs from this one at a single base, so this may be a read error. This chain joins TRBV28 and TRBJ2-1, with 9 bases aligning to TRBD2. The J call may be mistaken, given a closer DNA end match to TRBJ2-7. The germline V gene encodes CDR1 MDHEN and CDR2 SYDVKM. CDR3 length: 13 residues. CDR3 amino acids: CASGLAGDNEQYF. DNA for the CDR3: TGTGCCAGCGGATTAGCGGGAGACAATGAGCAGTACTTC.

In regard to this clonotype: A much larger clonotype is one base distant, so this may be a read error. CDR3 sequence reads: CASSDGGGARWHF. The DNA of the CDR3 is TGTGCCAGCAGTGACGGTGGAGGAGCACGCTGGCATTTT. The chain combines TRBV12-3 or TRBV12-4 with TRBJ1-5; no firm D call. Trimming stripped 5 bases from V and 15 bases from J, with 20 bases between. The CDR3 has 13 amino acids.

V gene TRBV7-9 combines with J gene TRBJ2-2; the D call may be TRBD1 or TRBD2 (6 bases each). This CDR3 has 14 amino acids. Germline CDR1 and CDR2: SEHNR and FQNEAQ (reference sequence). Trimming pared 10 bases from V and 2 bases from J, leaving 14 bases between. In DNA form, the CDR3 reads TGTGCCAACTCGAGGGGGGAAAACACCGGGGAGCTGTTTTTT. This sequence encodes CANSRGENTGELFF.

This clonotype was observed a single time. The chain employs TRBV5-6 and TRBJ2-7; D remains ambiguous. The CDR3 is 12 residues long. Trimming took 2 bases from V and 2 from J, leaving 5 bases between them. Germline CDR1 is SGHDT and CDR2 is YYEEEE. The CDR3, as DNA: TGTGCCAGCAGCTTTAACGCCTACGAGCAGTACTTC. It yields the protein CASSFNAYEQYF. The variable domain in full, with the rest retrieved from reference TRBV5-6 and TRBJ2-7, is DAGVTQSPTHLIKTRGQQVTLRCSPKSGHDTVSWYQQALGQGPQFIFQYYEEEERQRGNFPDRFSGHQFPNYSSELNVNALLLGDSALYLCASSFNAYEQYFGPGTRLTVT.

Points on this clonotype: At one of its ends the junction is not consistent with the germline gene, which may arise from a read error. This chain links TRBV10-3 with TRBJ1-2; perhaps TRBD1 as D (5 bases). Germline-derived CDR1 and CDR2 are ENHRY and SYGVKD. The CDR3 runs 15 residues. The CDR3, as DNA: TGTCCCATCAGTGAGAGACCAGGGCGAGAAGACGGCTACACCTTC. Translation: CPISERPGREDGYTF.

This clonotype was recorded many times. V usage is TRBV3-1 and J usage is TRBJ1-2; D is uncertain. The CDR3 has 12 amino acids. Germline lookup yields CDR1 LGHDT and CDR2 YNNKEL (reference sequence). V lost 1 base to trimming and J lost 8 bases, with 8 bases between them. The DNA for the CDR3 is TGTGCCAGCAGCCAAGGGAGTTCGGGCTACACCTTC. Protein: CASSQGSSGYTF. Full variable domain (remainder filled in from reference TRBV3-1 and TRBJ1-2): DTAVSQTPKYLVTQMGNDKSIKCEQNLGHDTMYWYKQDSKKFLKIMFSYNNKELIINETVPNRFSPKSPDKAHLNLHINSLELGDSAVYFCASSQGSSGYTFGSGTRLTVV.

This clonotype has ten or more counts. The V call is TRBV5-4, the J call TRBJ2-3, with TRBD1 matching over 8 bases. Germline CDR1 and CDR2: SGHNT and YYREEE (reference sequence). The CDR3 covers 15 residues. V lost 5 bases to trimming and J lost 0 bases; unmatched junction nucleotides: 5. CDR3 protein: CASRMRTGSTDTQYF. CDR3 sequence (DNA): TGTGCCAGCAGAATGAGGACAGGGAGCACAGATACGCAGTATTTT.

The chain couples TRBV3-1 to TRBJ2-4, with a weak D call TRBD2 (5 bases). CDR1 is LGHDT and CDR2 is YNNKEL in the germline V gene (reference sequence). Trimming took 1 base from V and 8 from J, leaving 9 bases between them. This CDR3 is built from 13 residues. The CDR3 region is CASSQGRSHIQYF. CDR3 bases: TGTGCCAGCAGCCAAGGGAGGTCGCACATTCAGTACTTC. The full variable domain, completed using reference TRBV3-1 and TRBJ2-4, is DTAVSQTPKYLVTQMGNDKSIKCEQNLGHDTMYWYKQDSKKFLKIMFSYNNKELIINETVPNRFSPKSPDKAHLNLHINSLELGDSAVYFCASSQGRSHIQYFGAGTRLSVL.

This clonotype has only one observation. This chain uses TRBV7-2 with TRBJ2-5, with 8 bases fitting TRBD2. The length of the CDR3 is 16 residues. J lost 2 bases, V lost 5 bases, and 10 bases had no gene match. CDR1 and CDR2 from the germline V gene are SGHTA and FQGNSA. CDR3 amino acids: CASSLAGTRGQETQYF. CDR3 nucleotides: TGTGCCAGCAGCCTTGCCGGGACTAGGGGGCAAGAGACCCAGTACTTC.

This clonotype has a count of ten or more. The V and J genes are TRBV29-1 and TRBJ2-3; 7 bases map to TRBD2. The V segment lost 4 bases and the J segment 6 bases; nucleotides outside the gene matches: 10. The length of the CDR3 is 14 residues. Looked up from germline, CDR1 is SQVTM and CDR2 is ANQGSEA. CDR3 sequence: CSVGRLASRDTQYF. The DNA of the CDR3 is TGCAGCGTTGGCCGACTAGCTTCTAGGGATACGCAGTATTTT.

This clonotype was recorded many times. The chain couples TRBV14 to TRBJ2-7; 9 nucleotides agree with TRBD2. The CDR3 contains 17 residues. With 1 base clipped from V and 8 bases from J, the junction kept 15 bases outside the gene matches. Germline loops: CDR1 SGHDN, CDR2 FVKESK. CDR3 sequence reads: CASSQGPRPSGKSQQYF. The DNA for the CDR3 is TGTGCCAGCAGCCAAGGGCCACGGCCTAGCGGGAAATCACAGCAGTACTTC.

CDR3 in DNA: TGTGCCAGCACCGACCACCCGGGGAGGGAGGGCAGAGATACGCAGTATTTT. Encoded protein: CASTDHPGREGRDTQYF. J is TRBJ2-3 and V is TRBV7-9; 7 bases are a match to TRBD2. V lost 7 bases, J lost 5 bases, and 18 bases stayed unmatched. The CDR3 has 17 amino acids. Germline values: CDR1 SEHNR, CDR2 FQNEAQ (reference sequence).

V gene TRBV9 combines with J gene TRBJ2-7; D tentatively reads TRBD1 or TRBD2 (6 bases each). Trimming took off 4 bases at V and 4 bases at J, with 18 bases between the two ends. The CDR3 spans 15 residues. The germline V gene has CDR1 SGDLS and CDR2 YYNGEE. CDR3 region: CASSLYGGRPYEQYF. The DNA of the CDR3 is TGTGCCAGCAGCCTGTACGGGGGCAGGCCGTACGAGCAGTACTTC.

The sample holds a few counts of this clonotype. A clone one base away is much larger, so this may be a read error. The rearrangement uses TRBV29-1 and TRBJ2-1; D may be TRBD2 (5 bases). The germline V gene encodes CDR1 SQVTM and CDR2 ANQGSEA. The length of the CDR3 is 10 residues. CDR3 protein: CSADYYEQFF. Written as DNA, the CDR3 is TGCAGCGCTGACTACTATGAGCAGTTCTTC.